Sequencing of this TCR beta chain was carried out in a study of shared clonotypes between healthy human individuals. At the level of the study: The cohort comprised a couple of women and a few men. Their ages spanned 18 to 49 years. Points from the study as a whole: Only blood was sampled, and tissue TCR repertoires likely differ from blood ones. In the sorted subsets, rarefaction showed sequencing was incomplete despite large depth.

CDR3 length: 14 amino acids. V gave up 7 bases and J gave up 5 bases; unmatched junction bases: 8. Germline lookup yields CDR1 MNHEY and CDR2 SVGAGI. Details on this clone: The antigen remains undetermined.

Genomic DNA from each subset was divided evenly over several immunoSEQ plates. The data were produced by immunoSEQ multiplex PCR, yet TCRdb's version contains in-frame clones alone and is incomplete. The repertoire has some 650,000 clones, roughly 97% of them found once; the top ten carry approximately 0.057%. The specimen was naive CD4+ T cells sorted from blood. Subset described: CD45RA+ positively selected. This sequence originates from a woman in her 30s in good health. This chain connects TRBV6-5 to TRBJ2-1; 7 nucleotides align to TRBD2. CDR3 region: CASNWGRGDNEQFF. The DNA for the CDR3 is TGTGCCAGCAATTGGGGGAGGGGTGACAATGAGCAGTTCTTC.